The 20 T cell receptor beta chains reported below all come from one sample, sequenced in a study of OX40 agonist ivuxolimab in advanced cancers. Receptors were amplified or captured by the immunoSEQ multiplex PCR assay. What TCRdb holds here is the immuneACCESS table cut down to in-frame rearrangements. Part of the clones is not present; checked against another copy, under half of the missing clones reflect an unresolved V gene, and the others are unexplained. Counted in this sample were 49,000 or so clones; roughly 90% of them appeared once. 12% of the sample comes from the top ten. The sample was CD4+ or CD8+ T cells sorted from blood, taken in a trial of the OX40 agonist ivuxolimab. These receptors were collected from an adult with an advanced solid tumor such as melanoma, head and neck, liver or kidney cancer.

V and J are TRBV27 and TRBJ2-1; 10 bases line up with TRBD2. Germline CDR1 and CDR2: MNHEY and SMNVEV (reference sequence). The CDR3 totals 17 residues. V lost 4 bases to trimming and J lost 7 bases; unmatched junction nucleotides: 13. The DNA of the CDR3 is TGTGCCAGCAGTTCACTCTCTCCTAGCGGGGGCACGAATGAGCAGTTCTTC. Its translation is CASSSLSPSGGTNEQFF.

This sequence joins TRBV6-6 and TRBJ2-1; 11 positions match TRBD2. CDR3 size: 15 residues. CDR1 is MNHNY and CDR2 is SVGAGI in the germline V gene (reference sequence). J gave up 5 bases and V 7 bases, and 7 bases lay outside the gene matches. CDR3 in amino acids: CASTPPTSGNNEQFF. CDR3 nucleotides: TGTGCCAGCACCCCACCGACTAGCGGGAACAATGAGCAGTTCTTC.

This chain links TRBV27 with TRBJ1-2; D gene uncertain. Germline-derived CDR1 and CDR2 are MNHEY and SMNVEV (reference sequence). V was clipped by 5 bases and J by 2 bases, with 9 bases between them. The CDR3 is 13 residues long. The CDR3 reads CASSNRVNYGYTF. The CDR3, as DNA: TGTGCCAGCAGTAACCGGGTCAACTATGGCTACACCTTC.

This chain uses TRBV6-5 with TRBJ2-2; D perhaps matches TRBD1 (5 bases). Germline values: CDR1 MNHEY, CDR2 SVGAGI. Trimming took off 0 bases at V and 6 bases at J, with 11 bases between the two ends. This CDR3 contains 15 residues. The CDR3 DNA is TGTGCCAGCAGTTACTCCTCCCCAGGGCCCGGGGAGCTGTTTTTT. Amino acid sequence: CASSYSSPGPGELFF.

The chain combines TRBV27 with TRBJ1-5; no definite D call. CDR3 length equals 14 residues. Germline V gives CDR1 MNHEY, CDR2 SMNVEV (reference sequence). Trimming took 6 bases from V and 6 from J, leaving 15 bases between them. CDR3 residues: CASSPSPDGQPQHF. The CDR3 nucleotides are TGTGCCAGCAGCCCAAGCCCGGACGGTCAGCCCCAGCATTTT.

The V call is TRBV27, the J call TRBJ1-2; unclear D gene. Germline V gene sequence: CDR1 MNHEY, CDR2 SMNVEV (reference sequence). V gave up 6 bases and J gave up 1 base, with 21 bases separating them. This CDR3 comprises 17 residues. The CDR3 bases are TGTGCCAGCAGCCCCCTTTTTGGTCGGGAGGTTAACTATGGCTACACCTTC. This sequence encodes CASSPLFGREVNYGYTF.

The rearrangement uses TRBV10-3 and TRBJ2-7, with D perhaps TRBD1 (5 bases). V lost 4 bases to trimming and J lost 5 bases, with 15 bases between them. Germline V gives CDR1 ENHRY, CDR2 SYGVKD. This CDR3 is built from 14 residues. The chain's CDR3 is CAISGLDTLNEQYF. DNA of the CDR3: TGTGCCATCAGTGGGCTGGACACCTTGAACGAGCAGTACTTC.

V is TRBV4-2 and J is TRBJ2-1, with 8 bases lining up with TRBD2. Germline trimming cut 0 bases from V and 6 bases from J; bases unmatched to any gene: 7. This CDR3 contains 16 residues. The germline CDR1 and CDR2 sequences are LGHNA and YNFKEQ. The CDR3: CASSQDGLAGSNEQFF. The CDR3 nucleotides read TGTGCCAGCAGCCAAGATGGGCTAGCGGGCTCCAATGAGCAGTTCTTC.

The chain recombines TRBV4-3 with TRBJ2-1; tentatively, D is TRBD2 (6 bases). Trimming left V 0 bases short and J 7 bases short, with 16 bases between. Germline assignment: CDR1 LGHNA and CDR2 YSLEER. This CDR3 comprises 16 residues. For the CDR3, the DNA is TGCGCCAGCAGCCAAGATACGGGGGTCCGGGGTAATGAGCAGTTCTTC. Protein: CASSQDTGVRGNEQFF.

J is TRBJ2-1 and V is TRBV27, with 7 nucleotides matching TRBD2. CDR1 is MNHEY, CDR2 SMNVEV, per germline (reference sequence). V gave up 4 bases and J gave up 6 bases; unmatched junction bases: 3. The length of the CDR3 is 13 residues. CDR3 bases: TGTGCCAGCAGTTATCCTAGCGGCAATGAGCAGTTCTTC. This gives the protein CASSYPSGNEQFF.

The rearrangement joins TRBV14 to TRBJ2-1; 7 nucleotides match TRBD2. After removal of 0 bases from V and 3 bases from J, the junction contained 5 bases not matched to a gene. The CDR3 totals 16 residues. Looked up from germline, CDR1 is SGHDN and CDR2 is FVKESK. As DNA, the CDR3 is TGTGCCAGCAGCCAAGAAGGCGGGGGAAACTACAATGAGCAGTTCTTC. Translated, it gives CASSQEGGGNYNEQFF.

CDR3 protein: CASSSGGGLNYEQYF. In DNA form, the CDR3 reads TGTGCCAGCAGCTCGGGCGGGGGGCTTAACTACGAGCAGTACTTC. The chain uses TRBV9 and TRBJ2-7; 8 bases match TRBD2. Germline loops: CDR1 SGDLS, CDR2 YYNGEE. This CDR3 is 15 amino acids long. V trimming: 4 bases; J trimming: 3 bases; junction bases outside the gene matches: 9.

This clone was counted a single time. The chain recombines TRBV13 with TRBJ1-4; D remains unclear. V lost 5 bases and J lost 0, with 10 bases in between. The CDR3 runs to 15 residues. CDR1 is PRHDT, CDR2 FYEKMQ, per germline (reference sequence). This CDR3 is CASSREPATNEKLFF. The CDR3 DNA is TGTGCCAGCAGCCGCGAGCCTGCAACTAATGAAAAACTGTTTTTT.

The V call is TRBV7-3, the J call TRBJ2-2; D is unresolved. V dropped 4 bases and J dropped 1 base, with 13 bases sitting between them. This CDR3 spans 16 amino acids. CDR1 is SGHTA, CDR2 FQGTGA, per germline. CDR3 amino acids: CASSSLTQMNTGELFF. The CDR3 DNA is TGTGCCAGCAGCTCGCTAACCCAGATGAACACCGGGGAGCTGTTTTTT.

The CDR3 DNA reads TGTGCCAGCAGTGTGAAGACCCAGTACTTC. Translating gives CASSVKTQYF. This sequence joins TRBV2 and TRBJ2-5, with no clear D. This CDR3 contains 10 residues. V was pared by 4 bases and J by 6 bases, with 3 bases between. Germline CDR1 reads SNHLY; CDR2 reads FYNNEI.

The V call is TRBV19, the J call TRBJ2-7, with 11 positions matching TRBD2. V lost 10 bases and J lost 3; bases outside the gene matches: 2. Germline V gene sequence: CDR1 LNHDA, CDR2 SQIVND (reference sequence). The CDR3 contains 12 residues. CDR3 protein: CATGTSGYEQYF. Here the CDR3 DNA reads TGTGCCACTGGGACTAGCGGCTACGAGCAGTACTTC.

CDR3 protein: CASSVETSGSYEQYF. In DNA form, the CDR3 reads TGTGCCAGCAGCGTAGAAACTAGCGGGAGCTACGAGCAGTACTTC. The chain joins TRBV9 to TRBJ2-7, with TRBD2 identical over 11 bases. V shed 0 bases and J 3 bases; nucleotides not matched to a gene: 2. Germline loops: CDR1 SGDLS, CDR2 YYNGEE. CDR3 size: 15 residues.

The rearrangement uses TRBV7-9 and TRBJ1-1, with a possible D match to TRBD1 (6 bases). Trimming stripped 5 bases from V and 6 bases from J, with 10 bases between. The CDR3 totals 12 residues. Germline loops: CDR1 SEHNR, CDR2 FQNEAQ (reference sequence). The CDR3 nucleotides are TGTGCCAGCAGCCAAGGGGGGGCTGAAGCTTTCTTT. Its protein is CASSQGGAEAFF.

The chain employs TRBV6-5 and TRBJ1-2; perhaps TRBD1 as D (5 bases). Germline V gene lookup returns CDR1 MNHEY and CDR2 SVGAGI. The V and J ends lost 1 base and 4 bases respectively, with 13 bases between them. The CDR3 contains 15 residues. The CDR3 region has the DNA TGTGCCAGCAGTTACTGGGAGACAGACGTCTATGGCTACACCTTC. Translating it yields CASSYWETDVYGYTF.

This clone was picked up a small number of times. The genes are TRBV4-3 and TRBJ2-7, with a weak D call TRBD2 (6 bases). V lost 1 base, J lost 7 bases, and 17 bases lay in between. The CDR3 loop spans 15 amino acids. Germline V lookup: CDR1 LGHNA, CDR2 YSLEER. Written as DNA, the CDR3 is TGCGCCAGCAGCCAAGGGTCGGGGGACCACCTAGAGCAGTACTTC. Translating gives CASSQGSGDHLEQYF.